These T cell receptor beta chains were read from a single sample in a study of identical twins. Each CDR3 protein is one row after TCRdb ran MiXCR on the 5' RACE reads. Altogether 500,000 to 650,000 distinct CDR3 sequences are present, 20% to 25% being singletons, with the ten largest covering around 0.48%. A further study also used this sample, focusing on yellow fever vaccine responses in identical twins.

The source material was CD4+ T cells sorted from blood. These receptors were taken from a woman aged 18-29 years in good health. CDR3s include the opening cysteine and the closing phenylalanine or tryptophan. Fields, in order: V gene, clone size, D gene, J gene, CDR3 protein, CDR3 DNA. D genes are given only for firm matches. Size tells how often a clone was seen (once, few, many) or the class of an expanded clone, and some rows leave it out.

V: TRBV5-6
size: many
D: -
J: TRBJ2-1
CDR3: CASSSNNEQFF
DNA: TGTGCCAGCAGCTCAAACAATGAGCAGTTCTTC

V: TRBV11-2
size: few
D: TRBD2
J: TRBJ2-1
CDR3: CASSAWGGDSGRLGNEQFF
DNA: TGTGCCAGCAGCGCTTGGGGGGGTGATAGCGGGAGGTTAGGTAATGAGCAGTTCTTC

V: TRBV20-1
size: few
D: TRBD1
J: TRBJ1-5
CDR3: CSASQDRVNQPQHF
DNA: TGCAGTGCTAGCCAGGACAGGGTCAATCAGCCCCAGCATTTT

V: TRBV29-1
size: few
D: TRBD1
J: TRBJ2-7
CDR3: CSVRGGLAVGPGEQYF
DNA: TGCAGCGTACGAGGGGGCCTGGCAGTGGGTCCAGGCGAGCAGTACTTC

V: TRBV10-3
size: -
D: -
J: TRBJ1-5
CDR3: CASTRGSNQPQHF
DNA: TGTGCCTCGACGAGGGGCTCCAATCAGCCCCAGCATTTT

V: TRBV12-3/TRBV12-4
size: -
D: -
J: TRBJ2-1
CDR3: CASSLMTTGSGEQFF
DNA: TGTGCCAGCAGTCTAATGACGACGGGTAGTGGTGAGCAGTTCTTC

V: TRBV5-1
size: -
D: TRBD2
J: TRBJ2-4
CDR3: CASSLGPSGPRRLQYF
DNA: TGCGCCAGCAGCTTGGGCCCTAGCGGGCCTCGTAGGCTTCAGTACTTC

V: TRBV4-1
size: -
D: TRBD1
J: TRBJ2-5
CDR3: CASSQEIRGKETQYF
DNA: TGCGCCAGCAGCCAAGAAATCAGGGGGAAGGAGACCCAGTACTTC

V: TRBV18
size: -
D: -
J: TRBJ2-1
CDR3: CASSPVVQGGSEQFF
DNA: TGTGCCAGCTCCCCAGTAGTACAGGGAGGGTCTGAGCAGTTCTTC

V: TRBV20-1
size: -
D: TRBD1
J: TRBJ1-1
CDR3: CSARDPQGGGPEAFF
DNA: TGCAGTGCTAGAGACCCTCAGGGGGGAGGACCTGAAGCTTTCTTT

V: TRBV15
size: few
D: -
J: TRBJ2-3
CDR3: CATSKAGRRTDTQYF
DNA: TGTGCCACCAGCAAGGCGGGACGCCGCACAGATACGCAGTATTTT

V: TRBV12-3/TRBV12-4
size: -
D: TRBD1
J: TRBJ1-6
CDR3: CASSLQGKNSPLHF
DNA: TGTGCCAGCAGCTTACAGGGGAAGAATTCACCCCTCCACTTT

V: TRBV2
size: few
D: -
J: TRBJ2-4
CDR3: CASSESTLKAKNIQYF
DNA: TGTGCCAGCAGTGAGTCCACACTCAAAGCCAAAAACATTCAGTACTTC

V: TRBV12-3/TRBV12-4
size: -
D: TRBD1
J: TRBJ1-2
CDR3: CASSPDNRGNYGYTF
DNA: TGTGCCAGCAGCCCGGATAACAGGGGTAACTATGGCTACACCTTC

V: TRBV2
size: -
D: TRBD2
J: TRBJ2-2
CDR3: CASSTRGSSTGELFF
DNA: TGTGCCAGCAGTACCCGCGGGAGCAGCACCGGGGAGCTGTTTTTT

V: TRBV20-1
size: -
D: -
J: TRBJ2-5
CDR3: CSAFPVWTQYF
DNA: TGCAGTGCGTTCCCGGTTTGGACCCAGTACTTC

V: TRBV6-4
size: few
D: -
J: TRBJ1-5
CDR3: CASSASISGQPQHF
DNA: TGTGCCAGCAGTGCAAGCATATCGGGGCAGCCCCAGCATTTT

V: TRBV20-1
size: -
D: -
J: TRBJ2-7
CDR3: CSARGIARSSYEQYF
DNA: TGCAGTGCTAGAGGGATAGCGAGGAGCTCCTACGAGCAGTACTTC